Listed below are T cell receptor beta chains from one sample, sequenced in a study of T-cell reconstitution after alpha-beta-depleted transplantation in children. TCRdb reanalysed the PCR reads using MiXCR and keeps one entry per CDR3 protein. The table shows hundreds of thousands of distinct CDR3 sequences, with around 12% occurring only once. Material: PBMCs from the stem cell graft donor, obtained from the stem cell graft. These receptors all stem from a human donor who donated a stem cell graft to a child with acute lymphoblastic leukemia. Each CDR3 is given with its conserved first and last residue. D genes are given only for firm matches. Clone size is stated in some rows and not others, as once, few, many or a class when expanded.

j_call d_call clone_size v_call cdr3_nt cdr3_aa
TRBJ2-7 NA many TRBV2 TGTGCCAGCAGTATGTACCCCTACGAGCAGTACTTC CASSMYPYEQYF
TRBJ2-1 TRBD1 many TRBV27 TGTGCCAGCAGTTTATTCAACGACAGGGGCCCTTACAATGAGCAGTTCTTC CASSLFNDRGPYNEQFF
TRBJ2-1 TRBD2 many TRBV7-2 TGTGCCAGCAGCTCGAACGGACTAGCGGGGAAGTTCTTC CASSSNGLAGKFF
TRBJ1-6 NA many TRBV6-2/TRBV6-3 TGTGCCAGCACGGACAGCTTTTTTTCACCCCTCCACTTT CASTDSFFSPLHF
TRBJ2-1 TRBD2 many TRBV6-1 TGTGCCAGCAGGAAGGCAATGACTAGCGGCTACAATGAGCAGTTCTTC CASRKAMTSGYNEQFF
TRBJ2-3 NA many TRBV20-1 TGCAGTGCTCAAGGGGGGCGGGATAAGGGCACAGATACGCAGTATTTT CSAQGGRDKGTDTQYF
TRBJ1-5 NA few TRBV6-2/TRBV6-3 TGTGCCAGCAGTTACAAGGTTGGTAATCAGCCCCAGCATTTT CASSYKVGNQPQHF
TRBJ1-2 TRBD1 many TRBV27 TGTGCCAGCAGTTGGGCCGGGACAGGGTACCTCTACACCTTC CASSWAGTGYLYTF
TRBJ2-1 TRBD2 many TRBV28 TGTGCCAGCACTTTGCGAAGGGGGACTAGCCTCCTTTTCGAGCAGTTCTTC CASTLRRGTSLLFEQFF
TRBJ2-4 TRBD2 many TRBV20-1 TGCAGTGGAAGCGGGGGGGCCAAAAACATTCAGTACTTC CSGSGGAKNIQYF
TRBJ2-1 TRBD2 many TRBV27 TGTGCCAGCAGTTACGGACTAGCGGGGGATGAGCAGTTCTTC CASSYGLAGDEQFF
TRBJ2-2 NA many TRBV29-1 TGCAGCGTTGAAGAACGGGGGCAAGGCGGGGAGCTGTTTTTT CSVEERGQGGELFF
TRBJ1-1 NA many TRBV10-3 TGTGCCATCAGTGAGCAACGGGGGATGAACACTGAAGCTTTCTTT CAISEQRGMNTEAFF
TRBJ2-1 NA few TRBV12-3/TRBV12-4 TGTGCCAGCAGAGTCCGGCAGGGGAGTAGTGAGCAGTTCTTC CASRVRQGSSEQFF
TRBJ2-7 NA many TRBV6-5 TGTGCCAGCAGGAAGAGCCGGTACGAGCAGTACTTC CASRKSRYEQYF
TRBJ1-4 TRBD1 NA TRBV5-1 TGCGCCAGCAGGACGGGACAGGGAGGGGGAGGAGAAAAACTGTTTTTT CASRTGQGGGGEKLFF
TRBJ1-5 NA many TRBV7-6 TGTGCCAGCAGCTTAAATCTGGAGCAGCCCCAGCATTTT CASSLNLEQPQHF
TRBJ2-5 NA few TRBV4-3 TGCGCCAGCAGCCAAGAATCCGACGGAATCCAAGAGACCCAGTACTTC CASSQESDGIQETQYF
TRBJ1-6 NA many TRBV4-2 TGTGCCAGCAGCCAAGCGGACAGAGCTAATTCACCCCTCCACTTT CASSQADRANSPLHF
TRBJ2-7 NA NA TRBV5-1 TGCGCCAGCGGCACGGGGATTTACGAGCAGTACTTC CASGTGIYEQYF
TRBJ2-3 TRBD1 few TRBV9 TGTGCCAGCAGCCCCCAGGGGGCGCGGGGAGATACGCAGTATTTT CASSPQGARGDTQYF
TRBJ2-7 TRBD2 many TRBV20-1 TGCAGTGCCGACCCGGCCGGGACTAGCGGGGGGGTCTACGAGCAGTACTTC CSADPAGTSGGVYEQYF
TRBJ2-7 TRBD1 many TRBV2 TGTGCCAGCAGCGCGTATTACAGGGGGGAACGCGAGCAGTACTTC CASSAYYRGEREQYF
TRBJ1-1 TRBD1 many TRBV12-3/TRBV12-4 TGTGCCAGCAGTTCCGACAGGGGTGAAGCTTTCTTT CASSSDRGEAFF
TRBJ2-1 NA many TRBV3-1 TGTGCCAGCAGCCCCCGGGACTCGAAGAATGAGCAGTTCTTC CASSPRDSKNEQFF
TRBJ2-1 NA few TRBV25-1 TGTGCCAGCAGTGAAACAGGGCCACGCAATGAGCAGTTCTTC CASSETGPRNEQFF
TRBJ2-3 NA many TRBV7-2 TGTGCCAGCAGGACAGCATCTAGCACAGATACGCAGTATTTT CASRTASSTDTQYF
TRBJ1-1 TRBD1 NA TRBV30 TGTGCCTGGAGCACAGGGGGCGAGACTGAAGCTTTCTTT CAWSTGGETEAFF